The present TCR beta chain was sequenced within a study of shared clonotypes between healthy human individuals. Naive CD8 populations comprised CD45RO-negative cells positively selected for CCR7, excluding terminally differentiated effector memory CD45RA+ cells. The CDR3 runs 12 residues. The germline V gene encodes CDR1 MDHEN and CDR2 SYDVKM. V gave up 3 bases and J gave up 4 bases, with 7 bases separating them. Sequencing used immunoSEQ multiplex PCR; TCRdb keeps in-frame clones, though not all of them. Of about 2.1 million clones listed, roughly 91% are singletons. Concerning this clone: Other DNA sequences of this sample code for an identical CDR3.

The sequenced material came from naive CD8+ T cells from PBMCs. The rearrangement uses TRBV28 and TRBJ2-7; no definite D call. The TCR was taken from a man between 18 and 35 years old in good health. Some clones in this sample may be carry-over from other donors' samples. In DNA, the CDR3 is TGTGCCAGCAGTTTGGCACAATACGAGCAGTACTTC. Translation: CASSLAQYEQYF.